One sample yielded the 17 T cell receptor beta chains listed below, sequenced in a study of blood T cell repertoires in COVID-19. The assay was immunoSEQ multiplex PCR, and TCRdb's table has in-frame clones only and misses some. The sample contains under 250,000 clones, 70% to 90% of which appear only once. What was sequenced was peripheral blood. All receptors derive from a man aged 50 or older who had recovered from COVID-19.

The chain uses TRBV5-1 and TRBJ1-3; D ambiguous. V was cut by 3 bases and J by 0 bases, with 16 bases left in between. Germline CDR1 and CDR2: SGHRS and YFSETQ. The CDR3 spans 17 residues. This chain's CDR3 is CASSSTAGRYSGNTIYF. The CDR3 DNA is TGCGCCAGCAGCTCGACGGCGGGCCGGTACTCTGGAAACACCATATATTTT.

Only a few counts were recorded for this clone. This sequence joins TRBV6-1 and TRBJ2-1, with 9 bases lining up with TRBD1. CDR1 is MNHNS and CDR2 is SASEGT in the germline V gene. CDR3 length: 16 residues. V dropped 3 bases and J dropped 6; count of bases not matched to a gene: 9. CDR3 protein: CASSELGGTGFNEQFF. CDR3 DNA: TGTGCCAGCAGTGAGTTAGGAGGGACAGGGTTCAATGAGCAGTTCTTC.

In the case of this clone: The sample carries other DNA sequences with the same CDR3. The genes are TRBV27 and TRBJ2-7; D perhaps matches TRBD1 (5 bases). The ends were cut back, 2 bases at V and 4 bases at J, with 9 bases in the middle. The CDR3 loop spans 13 amino acids. Germline CDR1 MNHEY, CDR2 SMNVEV (reference sequence). The CDR3 DNA reads TGTGCCAGCAGTTTAGGACACCTTTACGAGCAGTACTTC. Translated: CASSLGHLYEQYF.

This chain uses TRBV28 with TRBJ1-3; no firm D call. The V end lost 6 bases, the J end lost 0 bases, and 15 bases lay between the germline ends. The CDR3 totals 16 residues. CDR1 is MDHEN and CDR2 is SYDVKM in the germline V gene. The CDR3 is CASRFSTYSSGNTIYF. CDR3 DNA: TGTGCCAGCAGGTTTTCGACCTACAGCTCTGGAAACACCATATATTTT. Full variable domain (rest looked up from reference TRBV28 and TRBJ1-3): DVKVTQSSRYLVKRTGEKVFLECVQDMDHENMFWYRQDPGLGLRLIYFSYDVKMKEKGDIPEGYSVSREKKERFSLILESASTNQTSMYLCASRFSTYSSGNTIYFGEGSWLTVV.

This clone has just one count. The genes are TRBV11-2 and TRBJ2-6; D is ambiguous. The CDR3 runs to 13 residues. The V end was cut by 5 bases, the J end by 1 base, with 3 bases between. Germline loops: CDR1 SGHAT, CDR2 FQNNGV. CDR3 sequence reads: CASSRSGANVLTF. DNA for the CDR3: TGTGCCAGCAGCCGTTCTGGGGCCAACGTCCTGACTTTC. Combining the CDR3 with reference TRBV11-2 and TRBJ2-6 gives the whole variable domain EAGVAQSPRYKIIEKRQSVAFWCNPISGHATLYWYQQILGQGPKLLIQFQNNGVVDDSQLPKDRFSAERLKGVDSTLKIQPAKLEDSAVYLCASSRSGANVLTFGAGSRLTVL.

The rearrangement joins TRBV30 to TRBJ2-7; 15 nucleotides line up with TRBD2. The CDR3 loop spans 16 amino acids. Germline-derived CDR1 and CDR2 are GTSNPN and SVGIG (reference sequence). V trimming: 1 base; J trimming: 2 bases; junction bases outside the gene matches: 3. CDR3 DNA: TGTGCCTGGAGTGAGGGACTAGCGGGAGGAACCTACGAGCAGTACTTC. This sequence encodes CAWSEGLAGGTYEQYF.

The chain links TRBV7-9 to TRBJ2-7; no reliable D call. The CDR3 has 11 amino acids. V shed 5 bases and J shed 5 bases, with 7 bases lying between them. Germline values: CDR1 SEHNR, CDR2 FQNEAQ (reference sequence). The chain's CDR3 is CASSRRDEQYF. In DNA form, the CDR3 reads TGTGCCAGCAGCCGACGGGACGAGCAGTACTTC.

Only one count was recorded for this clone. The chain couples TRBV6-5 to TRBJ2-7, with TRBD1 as a possible D gene (5 bases). CDR1 and CDR2 from the germline V gene are MNHEY and SVGAGI. V dropped 5 bases and J dropped 5 bases, with 16 bases sitting between them. The CDR3 contains 14 residues. The CDR3 is CASSRGRAFDEQYF. CDR3 sequence (DNA): TGTGCCAGCAGTAGGGGCAGGGCTTTCGACGAGCAGTACTTC.

The chain couples TRBV6-5 to TRBJ1-2, with D perhaps TRBD1 (5 bases). The CDR3 length is 15 residues. Trimming cost V 10 bases and J 4 bases, with 22 bases left between them. Germline loops: CDR1 MNHEY, CDR2 SVGAGI. The CDR3 DNA reads as TGTGCCACCAGGCCCGGGGGAACCGTCGTCTATGGCTACACCTTC. Encoded protein: CATRPGGTVVYGYTF.

This clone was detected ten times or more. The rearrangement links TRBV7-8 to TRBJ1-5, with D possibly matching TRBD1 (6 bases). The CDR3 runs 20 residues. The germline CDR1 and CDR2 sequences are SGHVS and FQNEAQ. V shed 1 base and J shed 0 bases, with 22 bases lying between them. In DNA form, the CDR3 reads TGTGCCAGCAGCTTAGGCTCATTGGCCTCACAGGGCTATAGCAATCAGCCCCAGCATTTT. Protein sequence: CASSLGSLASQGYSNQPQHF.

The chain uses TRBV5-4 and TRBJ2-5; tentatively, D is TRBD2 (7 bases). Looked up from germline, CDR1 is SGHNT and CDR2 is YYREEE (reference sequence). V lost 0 bases to trimming and J lost 10 bases, with 16 bases between them. This CDR3 is built from 14 residues. The CDR3, as DNA: TGTGCCAGCAGCTTGGTCTCTAGCGGACAGAACCAGTACTTC. It specifies CASSLVSSGQNQYF.

This sequence joins TRBV19 and TRBJ1-5, with 7 bases identical to TRBD1. V lost 6 bases and J lost 0; bases outside the gene matches: 8. This CDR3 comprises 16 residues. Germline V gene lookup returns CDR1 LNHDA and CDR2 SQIVND (reference sequence). The CDR3 DNA follows: TGTGCCAGTAGGACATCACAGGGGAATAGCAATCAGCCCCAGCATTTT. Protein product: CASRTSQGNSNQPQHF.

About this clone: Other DNA sequences in the same sample also yield this CDR3. V and J are TRBV28 and TRBJ2-7; D unresolved. Per germline, CDR1 MDHEN and CDR2 SYDVKM. V was pared by 4 bases and J by 3 bases, with 7 bases between. The CDR3 spans 12 residues. CDR3 coding DNA: TGTGCCAGCAGTTCTAGTATCTACGAGCAGTACTTC. Translated, it gives CASSSSIYEQYF.

This clone is a singleton in its sample. The V and J genes are TRBV9 and TRBJ2-3; unclear D gene. In germline, CDR1 is SGDLS, CDR2 YYNGEE. Trimming shortened V by 5 bases and J by 5 bases, and 12 bases separated the two germline ends. This CDR3 contains 13 residues. CDR3: CASSFPGLDTQYF. The CDR3, as DNA: TGTGCCAGCAGTTTCCCAGGTTTAGATACGCAGTATTTT.

V is TRBV28 and J is TRBJ2-6, with 8 nucleotides matching TRBD1. With V trimmed by 4 bases and J by 2 bases, 16 bases remained unmatched. This CDR3 has 20 amino acids. From germline, CDR1 is MDHEN and CDR2 SYDVKM. CDR3 nucleotides: TGTGCCAGCAGTTCCAGGGGGCTACACCTCTTTTTACCTGGGGCCAACGTCCTGACTTTC. It specifies CASSSRGLHLFLPGANVLTF.

The chain carries TRBV18 and TRBJ2-7; 8 positions agree with TRBD1. CDR1 KGHSH and CDR2 LQKENI come from the germline V gene. J lost 3 bases, V lost 6 bases, and 10 bases had no gene match. This CDR3 has 15 amino acids. CDR3 protein: CASSAPEQGVYEQYF. Written as DNA, the CDR3 is TGTGCCAGCTCGGCTCCGGAACAGGGGGTCTACGAGCAGTACTTC.

The rearrangement uses TRBV4-1 and TRBJ2-7; TRBD1 is a possible D gene (6 bases). The CDR3 length is 15 residues. Germline V CDR1 and CDR2: MGHRA, YSYEKL. Between the trimmed V and J ends, which lost 3 bases and 0 bases, there was a span of 12 bases. CDR3: CASSHQGFSSYEQYF. In DNA, the CDR3 is TGCGCCAGCAGCCACCAGGGGTTCTCCTCCTACGAGCAGTACTTC.